This T cell receptor beta chain was found in a study of beta chain features in type 1 diabetes. Germline V gene sequence: CDR1 SQVTM, CDR2 ANQGSEA. J gave up 5 bases and V 5 bases, and 4 bases lay outside the gene matches. This CDR3 has 12 residues. Every single donor gave one heparinised blood draw, and these averaged approximately 100 mL. Stem cell-like memory, regulatory, central memory and naive CD4+ cells were sorted via CD45RO/CCR7/CD25/CD127/CD95/CD27. Once sorted, every population was more than 98% pure. The isolated RNA, all of it, was reverse transcribed, so expressed TCRB transcripts were what got sequenced. The method was immunoSEQ multiplex PCR; TCRdb's version includes in-frame clones alone and lacks a portion of them. The repertoire consists of 600,000 to 650,000 clones, with less than 20% occurring once and the leading ten covering around 0.1%. This clone was seen more than once but under ten times.

The sequencing input was naive CD4+ T cells from blood. The chain carries TRBV29-1 and TRBJ1-1; 8 bases are shared with TRBD1. The TCR comes from a man aged 18 to 35 in good health. This chain's CDR3 is CSVSGGRTEAFF. CDR3 DNA: TGCAGCGTTTCAGGGGGCAGAACTGAAGCTTTCTTT.